This TCR beta chain came from a study of shared clonotypes between healthy human individuals. The overall study: Three plates were used per donor for CD4 naive, three for CD4 memory, two for CD8 naive and one for CD8 memory.

Study-wide results and caveats: The authors expected sequencing depth to affect clonotype sharing among donors. Shared clonotypes: approximately 5.3% naive CD4, roughly 4% naive CD8, about 2.2% memory CD4, approximately 0.41% memory CD8.

Regarding this clone: Its matching antigen is unknown. Other nucleotide sequences from this sample produce the same CDR3.

Samples underwent the assay at deep level. Here immunoSEQ multiplex PCR was the method, and the copy in TCRdb shows in-frame clones only, minus some. The table lists around 1,000,000 clones, approximately 80% of them singletons. The TCR was taken from a man younger than 35 in good health. Some clones in this sample may be carry-over from other donors' samples. Sequencing was performed on memory CD4+ T cells from PBMCs. Documented subset: CD45RA-negative fraction.

CDR3 in DNA: TGTGCCATCAGTGAGTCCGGGGGCAATCAGCCCCAGCATTTT. It translates to CAISESGGNQPQHF. The chain uses TRBV10-3 and TRBJ1-5; D not certain. Germline values: CDR1 ENHRY, CDR2 SYGVKD. Trimming removed 0 bases at V and 2 bases at J, with 5 bases between. CDR3 length: 14 amino acids.